The clone carrying this T cell receptor beta chain appeared a single time. The CDR3 spans 16 residues. Between the trimmed V and J ends, which lost 5 bases and 1 base, there was a span of 17 bases. In germline, CDR1 is MNHEY, CDR2 SMNVEV (reference sequence). Original processing notes: Counts of nucleated cells, estimated from reference gene primer amplification, were obtained. Assay: immunoSEQ multiplex PCR; the TCRdb copy retains only in-frame clones and omits some. That table furnishes V, J and clone size, whereas the DNA furnished D and trimming. The table lists about 32,000 clones, roughly 85% of them singletons. The data were taken from a study of blood T cell repertoires in COVID-19. The wider study: The United States, Italy and Spain provided the acute and convalescent COVID-19 samples. T cells, B-cell-depleted T cells, or PBMCs provided the cDNA or gDNA that served as material.

The rearrangement joins TRBV27 to TRBJ2-5, with a weak D call TRBD1 (6 bases). This sequence was found in a woman of 80 years or more with active or convalescent COVID-19. Source material: peripheral blood. CDR3 bases: TGTGCCAGCAGTCGGTCAGGGGTTTGGCTCCAAGAGACCCAGTACTTC. Residues: CASSRSGVWLQETQYF.